This T cell receptor beta chain derives from a study of identical twins. This clonotype was seen more than once but under ten times. A single record per CDR3 protein comes from TCRdb applying MiXCR to the 5' RACE reads. The data show about 460,000 distinct CDR3 sequences, about 14% seen once. Looked up from germline, CDR1 is MNHEY and CDR2 is SMNVEV (reference sequence). The CDR3 sequence is 15 residues long. The V end lost 5 bases, the J end lost 6 bases, and 20 bases lay between the germline ends. These data also formed part of another study, on yellow fever vaccine responses in identical twins.

The chain combines TRBV27 with TRBJ2-7, with D hard to call. The specimen sequenced was CD4+ T cells sorted from blood. The TCR comes from a woman under 30 in good health. CDR3 region: CASSTQLTEIGEQYF. DNA for the CDR3: TGTGCCAGCAGTACTCAGTTAACCGAAATCGGCGAGCAGTACTTC.